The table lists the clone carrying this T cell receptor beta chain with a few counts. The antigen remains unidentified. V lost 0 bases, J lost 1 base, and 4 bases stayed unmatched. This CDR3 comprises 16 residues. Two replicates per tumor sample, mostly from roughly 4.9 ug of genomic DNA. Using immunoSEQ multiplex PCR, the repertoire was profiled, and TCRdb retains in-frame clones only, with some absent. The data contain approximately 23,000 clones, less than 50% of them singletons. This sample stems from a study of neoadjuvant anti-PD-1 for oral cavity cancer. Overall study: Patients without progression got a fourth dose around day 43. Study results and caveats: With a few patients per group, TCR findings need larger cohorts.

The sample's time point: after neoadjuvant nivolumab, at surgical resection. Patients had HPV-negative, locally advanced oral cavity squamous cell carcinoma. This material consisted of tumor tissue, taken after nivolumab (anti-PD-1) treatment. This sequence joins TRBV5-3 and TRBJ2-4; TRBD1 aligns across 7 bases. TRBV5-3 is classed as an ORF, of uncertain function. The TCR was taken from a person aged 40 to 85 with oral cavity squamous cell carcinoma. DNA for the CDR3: TGTGCCAGAAGCTTGGGACAGGGAAAGGCCAAAAACATTCAGTACTTC. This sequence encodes CARSLGQGKAKNIQYF.